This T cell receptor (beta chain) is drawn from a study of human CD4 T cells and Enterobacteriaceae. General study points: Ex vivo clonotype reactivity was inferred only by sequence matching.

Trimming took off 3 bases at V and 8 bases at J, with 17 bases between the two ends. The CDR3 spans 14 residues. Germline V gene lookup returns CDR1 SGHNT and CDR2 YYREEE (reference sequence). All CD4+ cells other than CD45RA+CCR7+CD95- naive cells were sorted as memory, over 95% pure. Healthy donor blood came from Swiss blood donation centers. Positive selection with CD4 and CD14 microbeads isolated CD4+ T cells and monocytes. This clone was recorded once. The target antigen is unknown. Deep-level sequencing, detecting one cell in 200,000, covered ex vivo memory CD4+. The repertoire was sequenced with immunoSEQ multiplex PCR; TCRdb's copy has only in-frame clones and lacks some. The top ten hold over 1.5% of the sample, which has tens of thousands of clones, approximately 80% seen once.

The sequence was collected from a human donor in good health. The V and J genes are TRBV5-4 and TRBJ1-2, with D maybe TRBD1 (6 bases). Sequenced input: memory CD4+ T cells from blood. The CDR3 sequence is CASSSAWRGEGYTF. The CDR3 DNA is TGTGCCAGCAGCTCGGCCTGGAGGGGGGAAGGCTACACCTTC.